The 9 T cell receptor beta chains reported below all come from one sample, sequenced in a study of post-analysis software for immune sequencing data. Study results and caveats: Four to six TRBV segments (TRBV5-6, TRBV5-1 and TRBV20-1 among them) occurred more frequently in patients than in controls.

TCR beta cDNA libraries had unique molecular identifiers. TCRdb used MiXCR to reprocess the PCR reads, holding one entry per CDR3 protein. The sample lists roughly 410,000 distinct CDR3 sequences, less than 40% occurring once. No antigens are known for them. The specimen was blood. The source of these receptors is a girl aged 10 to 17 with multiple sclerosis.

The chain is built from TRBV6-2 or TRBV6-3 and TRBJ2-3; 8 nucleotides align to TRBD1. V was clipped by 6 bases and J by 6 bases; unmatched bases: 14. Germline V gene lookup returns CDR1 MNHEY and CDR2 SVGEGT. CDR3 length: 16 amino acids. DNA of the CDR3: TGTGCCAGCAGACGGACCCTGACAGGGGTGTACGATACGCAGTATTTT. It encodes CASRRTLTGVYDTQYF.

The chain employs TRBV7-3 and TRBJ2-7; D is unresolved. The V end lost 0 bases, the J end lost 1 base, and 7 bases lay between the germline ends. The CDR3 loop spans 14 amino acids. In germline, CDR1 is SGHTA, CDR2 FQGTGA. This chain's CDR3 is CASSLTGNSYEQYF. In nucleotides, the CDR3 is TGTGCCAGCAGCTTAACAGGAAATTCCTACGAGCAGTACTTC.

This chain joins TRBV4-1 and TRBJ1-5; D is ambiguous. Germline CDR1 reads MGHRA; CDR2 reads YSYEKL. V was pared by 4 bases and J by 0 bases, with 10 bases between. The CDR3 is 15 residues long. The CDR3 reads CASSRRLDSNQPQHF. The CDR3 DNA reads as TGCGCCAGCAGCCGAAGATTGGATAGCAATCAGCCCCAGCATTTT.

In its sample, this clonotype was seen a few times. V is TRBV12-3 or TRBV12-4 and J is TRBJ2-5; the match to TRBD1 covers 7 bases. The CDR3 contains 13 residues. With V trimmed by 6 bases and J by 5 bases, 6 bases remained unmatched. CDR3 residues: CASSAGGLETQYF. The CDR3 DNA reads as TGTGCCAGCAGCGCAGGGGGTCTGGAGACCCAGTACTTC.

The chain links TRBV4-1 to TRBJ2-7; D not certain. Trimming removed 4 bases at V and 8 bases at J, with 15 bases between. The CDR3 consists of 13 residues. Germline loops: CDR1 MGHRA, CDR2 YSYEKL. The CDR3 spells CASSPMPVTKQYF. The CDR3 region has the DNA TGCGCCAGCAGCCCAATGCCAGTCACCAAGCAGTACTTC.

This chain links TRBV7-2 with TRBJ1-6; possible D gene TRBD1, 5 bases. The germline gives CDR1 SGHTA, CDR2 FQGNSA. Trimming took off 5 bases at V and 9 bases at J, with 14 bases between the two ends. This CDR3 comprises 14 residues. The CDR3, as DNA: TGTGCCAGCAGCCTGGGGACCGTCCGTTCACCCCTCCACTTT. Amino acids: CASSLGTVRSPLHF.

The rearrangement uses TRBV2 and TRBJ2-3; tentatively, D is TRBD2 (7 bases). The germline V gene has CDR1 SNHLY and CDR2 FYNNEI. This CDR3 spans 14 amino acids. Trimming removed 3 bases from V and 4 bases from J, with 11 bases in between. In DNA, the CDR3 is TGTGCCAGCAGTGAGGGGGGGCCCTCAGATACGCAGTATTTT. Translated, it gives CASSEGGPSDTQYF.

The DNA for the CDR3 is TGTGCCAGCAGCCTAAACAGGGAGCTCAGTACGCAGTATTTT. Encoded protein: CASSLNRELSTQYF. The chain employs TRBV7-8 and TRBJ2-3; the D gene is possibly TRBD1 (6 bases). The germline V and J ends were trimmed by 5 bases and 8 bases, with 17 bases remaining between them. Germline loops: CDR1 SGHVS, CDR2 FQNEAQ. CDR3 length: 14 amino acids.

This chain joins TRBV12-3 or TRBV12-4 and TRBJ2-1, with 10 bases matching TRBD2. This CDR3 is built from 16 residues. Trimming removed 6 bases from V and 2 bases from J; junction bases left unmatched: 7. This CDR3 is CASSSPSGGAYNEQFF. Written as DNA, the CDR3 is TGTGCCAGCAGCTCGCCCAGCGGGGGGGCCTACAATGAGCAGTTCTTC.